This TCR beta chain was identified during a study of blood T cell repertoires in COVID-19 (dated by TCRdb to about 2020). Looking at the study overall: Samples from collaborators originated in the United States, Italy and Spain and spanned both the acute and convalescent phases of COVID-19. The dataset comprised deeply sampled blood TCRbeta repertoires from subjects exposed to, actively infected with, or recovered from COVID-19. A freely available public database, intended as a resource for researchers studying the immune response to SARS-CoV-2, is where the repertoires were released. Samples were obtained from the ongoing ImmuneRACE study (first 160 participants) and from about 1,300 subjects provided by 6 global collaborators. Where HLA class I and class II types were available, the types were taken from metadata supplied by the sample provider, not from assay-based typing. The material from the prospective study consisted of cDNA or gDNA derived from T cells, B-cell-depleted T cells, or PBMCs. The sample metadata nearly always contained a de-identified subject ID, COVID-19 status, age in years and sex. Points the paper makes about the study in general: The amount of clinical and demographic metadata varied by source and participant and was provided uncurated.

The immunoSEQ Assay, a bias-controlled multiplex PCR, was used to amplify TCRbeta CDR3 regions from genomic DNA. On the study's bioinformatics: The number of nucleated cells in each sample was estimated from the amplification of reference gene primers within the assay. To quantify the absolute abundance of each unique TCRbeta CDR3 rearrangement, sequence reads were collapsed and filtered. For each sample, productive Simpson clonality was calculated as the square root of Simpson's diversity index over productive rearrangements. In its TCRdb copy, this immuneACCESS table keeps in-frame sequences only and misses some clones. Where compared with another copy, unresolved V genes explain less than half of these, and the others have no known cause. The V and J calls and clone size are taken from that table; D and trimming were inferred from the DNA. This sample holds roughly 200,000 clones; roughly 76% were observed only once. The ten largest clones take up approximately 10% of the sample.

Trimming takes 0 bases off V and 10 bases off J; junction bases not matched to a gene: 5. Reading from cysteine to phenylalanine, the CDR3 counts 15 amino acids. The read is trimmed to its CDR3 DNA, 45 bases read in frame from base 1. The germline V gene yields SGHDT for CDR1 and YYEEEE for CDR2. The sample holds one count of this clone. Its antigen is not yet known. It has no much larger one-base neighbor in the sample; base qualities were not kept. One collaborating source in Seattle enrolled patients while the patients were actively infected and followed the patients over time throughout the course of disease. Whole blood was collected in K2EDTA tubes by collaborating institutions according to the institutions' own protocols. Collaborator samples were shipped for TCRbeta analysis as frozen whole blood, isolated PBMCs, or DNA extracted from either sample type.

The chain was built from TRBV5-6 and TRBJ2-4; 12 middle bases align to TRBD2. The source is a woman in her forties with COVID-19, enrolled during active disease. The sample was peripheral blood. CDR3 region: CASSLALAGGRIQYF. In nucleotide form, the sequence is TGTGCCAGCAGCTTGGCGCTAGCGGGAGGGAGGATTCAGTACTTC. Full variable domain (CDR3 extended with the reference TRBV5-6 and TRBJ2-4 proteins): DAGVTQSPTHLIKTRGQQVTLRCSPKSGHDTVSWYQQALGQGPQFIFQYYEEEERQRGNFPDRFSGHQFPNYSSELNVNALLLGDSALYLCASSLALAGGRIQYFGAGTRLSVL.